The 21 T cell receptor beta chains presented below share a single source sample, sequenced in a study of Graves' ophthalmopathy and Graves' hyperthyroidism. Amplification of the TCR beta CDR3 regions used RNA transcripts (as template). Scientists carried out first-round RT-PCR using HTBI primers and then a second-round multiplex PCR. MiXCR, run by TCRdb on the multiplex PCR reads, gives a single entry per CDR3 protein. This table holds 450,000 to 600,000 distinct CDR3 sequences, under 40% found once. The sequenced material came from peripheral blood or thyroid tissue (not recorded which). Receptor source: an adult man with Graves' hyperthyroidism.

In this sample, this clonotype turned up a few times. The chain is built from TRBV28 and TRBJ2-7; no reliable D call. The CDR3 spans 13 residues. Germline V CDR1 and CDR2: MDHEN, SYDVKM. V gave up 7 bases and J gave up 2 bases, with 12 bases separating them. In DNA, the CDR3 is TGTGCCAGCACCTTTGGACGGGCCTACGAGCAGTACTTC. Amino acid sequence: CASTFGRAYEQYF.

This chain connects TRBV29-1 to TRBJ2-1, with 9 positions matching TRBD2. Germline V gene lookup returns CDR1 SQVTM and CDR2 ANQGSEA. Trimming took 2 bases from V and 4 from J; bases not matched to a gene: 3. The CDR3 spans 14 residues. The DNA of the CDR3 is TGCAGCGTTGAACAACTAGCGGGTTACAATGAGCAGTTCTTC. Its translation is CSVEQLAGYNEQFF.

This clonotype was seen at least ten times. The genes are TRBV25-1 and TRBJ1-2; no reliable D call. The CDR3 extends over 14 amino acids. The germline V and J ends were trimmed by 2 bases and 4 bases, with 11 bases remaining between them. Germline V gene sequence: CDR1 MGHDK, CDR2 SYGVNS. The CDR3 coding sequence is TGTGCCAGCAGTGAAGGCGTCAGCATCTATGGCTACACCTTC. Amino acid sequence: CASSEGVSIYGYTF.

CDR3 DNA sequence: TGTGCCAGCAGTTACTCCGTTGGCACGCTTCCTGAAGCTTTCTTT. It translates to CASSYSVGTLPEAFF. The chain links TRBV6-5 to TRBJ1-1; D is unresolved. Germline V gene data show CDR1 as MNHEY and CDR2 as SVGAGI. Trimming removed 0 bases at V and 6 bases at J, with 14 bases between. This CDR3 comprises 15 residues.

This clonotype has a handful of counts. The chain employs TRBV7-8 and TRBJ2-7; possibly TRBD2 for D (5 bases). The J call may be faulty, since TRBJ2-1 better matches the DNA end. Germline CDR1 is SGHVS and CDR2 is FQNEAQ. This CDR3 has 14 amino acids. CDR3: CASSFDGLRDEQFF. CDR3 DNA: TGTGCCAGCAGCTTCGACGGACTGCGCGATGAGCAGTTCTTC.

This clonotype occurred many times. The genes are TRBV12-3 or TRBV12-4 and TRBJ1-1; a weak D match, TRBD1 (5 bases). Trimming took off 6 bases at V and 1 base at J, with 12 bases between the two ends. CDR3 length: 14 residues. The CDR3: CASRRQTQNTEAFF. CDR3 DNA: TGTGCCAGCAGGAGACAGACTCAGAACACTGAAGCTTTCTTT.

This clonotype was detected many times. The rearrangement uses TRBV10-2 and TRBJ2-7; 9 bases are shared with TRBD1. Germline-derived CDR1 and CDR2 are WSHSY and SAAADI. With 6 bases clipped from V and 1 base from J, the junction kept 4 bases outside the gene matches. The CDR3 length is 14 residues. CDR3 amino acids: CASRGTGLSYEQYF. The CDR3 nucleotides read TGCGCCAGCAGAGGGACAGGGTTGTCCTACGAGCAGTACTTC.

The chain couples TRBV2 to TRBJ1-5; D is uncertain. Germline V gene lookup returns CDR1 SNHLY and CDR2 FYNNEI. Trimming left V 7 bases short and J 14 bases short, with 18 bases between. This CDR3 has 12 amino acids. CDR3 DNA sequence: TGTGCCAGCAAGCAGCGGGCCAGCAATGAGCATTTT. Protein sequence: CASKQRASNEHF.

As concerns this clonotype: A much larger clone lies a single base off, so this may be a read error. The rearrangement uses TRBV10-3 and TRBJ1-6; D may be TRBD1 (5 bases). The V and J ends lost 5 bases and 5 bases respectively, with 13 bases between them. The germline V gene has CDR1 ENHRY and CDR2 SYGVKD. The CDR3 has 15 amino acids. CDR3: CAISHRDANNSPLHF. DNA of the CDR3: TGTGCCATCAGTCACCGGGACGCAAATAATTCACCCCTCCACTTT.

This clonotype came up many times. The chain links TRBV9 to TRBJ1-5; TRBD1 is a possible D gene (5 bases). CDR3 length: 15 residues. Trimming stripped 1 base from V and 7 bases from J, with 15 bases between. Germline V lookup: CDR1 SGDLS, CDR2 YYNGEE. DNA of the CDR3: TGTGCCAGCAGCGTAAACGAGGGGCCGGGGCAGCCCCAGCATTTT. The encoded protein is CASSVNEGPGQPQHF.

To note about this clonotype: A much larger clone sits a single nucleotide away, making a read error possible. J is TRBJ2-6 and V is TRBV9; TRBD2 matches 9 bases. This CDR3 is built from 17 residues. Germline assignment: CDR1 SGDLS and CDR2 YYNGEE. The CDR3 bases are TGTGCCAGCAGACCCGGGACTAGCCGGTCTGGGGCCAACGTCGTGACTTTC. Translated: CASRPGTSRSGANVVTF.

The rearrangement links TRBV7-2 to TRBJ2-2; the match to TRBD1 covers 7 bases. Unmatched junction bases numbered 7, after V lost 5 bases and J lost 1 base. The CDR3 runs to 16 residues. The germline CDR1 and CDR2 sequences are SGHTA and FQGNSA. The CDR3 is CASSARTGLNTGELFF. In DNA, the CDR3 is TGTGCCAGCAGCGCCCGGACAGGTTTGAACACCGGGGAGCTGTTTTTT.

The chain recombines TRBV6-5 with TRBJ1-2; D unresolved. V lost 6 bases and J lost 0, with 29 bases in between. The CDR3 is 20 amino acids. Germline CDR1 reads MNHEY; CDR2 reads SVGAGI. CDR3 sequence reads: CASRPILAPWASLPNYGYTF. CDR3 sequence (DNA): TGTGCCAGCAGGCCGATTCTAGCCCCCTGGGCTTCCCTCCCTAACTATGGCTACACCTTC.

In its sample, this clonotype was seen many times. This chain joins TRBV7-9 and TRBJ2-2; the D is unclear. Trimming took off 2 bases at V and 5 bases at J, with 15 bases between the two ends. From germline, CDR1 is SEHNR and CDR2 FQNEAQ (reference sequence). The CDR3 covers 16 residues. CDR3 sequence: CASSLPLGQLTGELFF. The CDR3 nucleotides are TGTGCCAGCAGCTTACCCCTGGGCCAGTTGACCGGGGAGCTGTTTTTT. Looking up the rest from reference TRBV7-9 and TRBJ2-2 gives the full variable domain: DTGVSQNPRHKITKRGQNVTFRCDPISEHNRLYWYRQTLGQGPEFLTYFQNEAQLEKSRLLSDRFSAERPKGSFSTLEIQRTEQGDSAMYLCASSLPLGQLTGELFFGEGSRLTVL.

This chain uses TRBV2 with TRBJ1-1, with 7 bases aligning to TRBD1. This CDR3 is 15 amino acids long. The germline V gene has CDR1 SNHLY and CDR2 FYNNEI. The V gene end was trimmed by 4 bases and the J gene end by 3 bases; junction bases not matched to a gene: 8. Here the CDR3 DNA reads TGTGCCAGCAGTGTTTGGGGCAGGGGGTACACTGAAGCTTTCTTT. Its translation is CASSVWGRGYTEAFF.

This sequence joins TRBV30 and TRBJ2-6; 8 bases are a match to TRBD1. V was pared by 5 bases and J by 4 bases, with 7 bases of the junction left unmatched. The germline V gene has CDR1 GTSNPN and CDR2 SVGIG (reference sequence). The CDR3 has 15 residues. The DNA of the CDR3 is TGTGCCTGGTCTAGGACAGGGCCCGGGGCCAACGTCCTGACTTTC. The encoded protein is CAWSRTGPGANVLTF.

J is TRBJ1-1 and V is TRBV7-2, with D tentatively TRBD1 (5 bases). V lost 3 bases and J lost 7, with 9 bases in between. Germline V CDR1 and CDR2: SGHTA, FQGNSA. The CDR3 has 12 residues. The CDR3 here is CASSLEGIEAFF. Written as DNA, the CDR3 is TGTGCCAGCAGCTTGGAGGGGATTGAAGCTTTCTTT.

This clonotype was detected only a few times. The DNA for the CDR3 is TGTGCCATCAGAGGACTAGCGGGAGGGCCATCTGTGGCAGATACGCAGTATTTT. Translation gives CAIRGLAGGPSVADTQYF. The rearrangement links TRBV10-3 to TRBJ2-3; 15 bases line up with TRBD2. Per germline, CDR1 ENHRY and CDR2 SYGVKD. CDR3 size: 18 residues. The ends lost 6 bases at V and 4 bases at J; junction bases unmatched: 11.

This CDR3 is CSVEEGQRYGYTF. The CDR3 region has the DNA TGCAGCGTTGAAGAGGGACAGCGCTATGGCTACACCTTC. The chain is built from TRBV29-1 and TRBJ1-2; TRBD1 matches at 7 bases. The CDR3 consists of 13 residues. Germline CDR1 reads SQVTM; CDR2 reads ANQGSEA. Trimming took 0 bases from V and 4 from J; bases not matched to a gene: 2.

There are many counts of this clonotype. CDR3 DNA: TGCGCCAGCGCGGGACAGGTTAATGAAAAACTGTTTTTT. It yields the protein CASAGQVNEKLFF. J is TRBJ1-4 and V is TRBV10-2; 8 nucleotides align to TRBD1. V trimming: 8 bases; J trimming: 4 bases; junction bases outside the gene matches: 3. This CDR3 region has 13 residues. Germline V gene sequence: CDR1 WSHSY, CDR2 SAAADI.

This clonotype was recorded at least ten times. V is TRBV24-1 and J is TRBJ2-3; 7 nucleotides agree with TRBD1. Losses at the gene ends were 3 bases for V and 2 bases for J; bases not matched to a gene: 4. There are 15 residues in the CDR3. CDR1 and CDR2 from the germline V gene are KGHDR and SFDVKD. The CDR3 spells CATSDQTGVTDTQYF. The DNA for the CDR3 is TGTGCCACCAGTGATCAAACAGGGGTCACAGATACGCAGTATTTT.